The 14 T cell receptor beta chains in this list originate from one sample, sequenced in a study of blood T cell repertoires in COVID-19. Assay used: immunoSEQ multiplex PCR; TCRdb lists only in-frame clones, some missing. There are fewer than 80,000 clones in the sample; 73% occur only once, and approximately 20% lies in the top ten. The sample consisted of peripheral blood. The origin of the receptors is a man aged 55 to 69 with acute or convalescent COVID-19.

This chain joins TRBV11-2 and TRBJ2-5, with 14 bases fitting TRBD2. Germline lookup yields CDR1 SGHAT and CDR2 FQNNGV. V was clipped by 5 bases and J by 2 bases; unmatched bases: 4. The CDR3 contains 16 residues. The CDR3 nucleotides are TGTGCCAGCAGCGGCCGGACTAGCGGGGGGCAAGAGACCCAGTACTTC. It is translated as CASSGRTSGGQETQYF. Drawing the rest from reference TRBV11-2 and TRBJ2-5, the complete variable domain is EAGVAQSPRYKIIEKRQSVAFWCNPISGHATLYWYQQILGQGPKLLIQFQNNGVVDDSQLPKDRFSAERLKGVDSTLKIQPAKLEDSAVYLCASSGRTSGGQETQYFGPGTRLLVL.

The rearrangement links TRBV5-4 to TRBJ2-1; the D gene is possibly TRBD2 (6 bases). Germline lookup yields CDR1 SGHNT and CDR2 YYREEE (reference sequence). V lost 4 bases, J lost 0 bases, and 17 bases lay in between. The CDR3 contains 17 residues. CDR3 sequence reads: CASSTPGGSASYNEQFF. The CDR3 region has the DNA TGTGCCAGCAGCACCCCTGGGGGGAGTGCCTCCTACAATGAGCAGTTCTTC.

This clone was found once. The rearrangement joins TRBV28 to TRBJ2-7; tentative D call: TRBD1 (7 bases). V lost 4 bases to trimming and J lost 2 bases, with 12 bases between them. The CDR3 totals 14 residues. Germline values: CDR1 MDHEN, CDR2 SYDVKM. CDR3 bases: TGTGCCAGCAGTTACGACAGGGAGGCCTACGAGCAGTACTTC. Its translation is CASSYDREAYEQYF.

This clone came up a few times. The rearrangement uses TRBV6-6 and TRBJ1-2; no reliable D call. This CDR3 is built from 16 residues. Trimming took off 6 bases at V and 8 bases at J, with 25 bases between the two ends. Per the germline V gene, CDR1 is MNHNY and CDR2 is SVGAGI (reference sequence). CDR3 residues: CASSLVNAATAGGYTF. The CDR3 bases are TGTGCCAGCAGCCTCGTCAACGCGGCCACCGCTGGAGGCTACACCTTC.

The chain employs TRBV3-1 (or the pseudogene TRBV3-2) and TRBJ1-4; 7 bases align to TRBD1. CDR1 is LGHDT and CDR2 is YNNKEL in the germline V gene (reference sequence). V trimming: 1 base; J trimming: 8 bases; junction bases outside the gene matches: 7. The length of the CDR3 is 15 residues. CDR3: CASSQGSGGQEKLFF. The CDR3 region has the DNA TGTGCCAGCAGCCAAGGATCAGGGGGACAGGAAAAACTGTTTTTT.

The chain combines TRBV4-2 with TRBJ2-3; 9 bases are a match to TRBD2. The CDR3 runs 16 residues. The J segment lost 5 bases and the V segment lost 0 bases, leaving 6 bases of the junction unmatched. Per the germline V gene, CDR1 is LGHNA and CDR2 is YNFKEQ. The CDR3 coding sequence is TGTGCCAGCAGCCAAGAACAGCGGGGGGTGGTAGATACGCAGTATTTT. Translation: CASSQEQRGVVDTQYF.

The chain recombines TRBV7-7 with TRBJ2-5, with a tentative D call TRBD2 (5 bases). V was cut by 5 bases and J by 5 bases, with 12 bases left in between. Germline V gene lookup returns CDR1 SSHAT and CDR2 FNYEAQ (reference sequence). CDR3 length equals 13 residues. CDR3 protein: CASSPNPGETQYF. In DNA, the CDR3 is TGTGCCAGCAGCCCAAACCCGGGGGAGACCCAGTACTTC. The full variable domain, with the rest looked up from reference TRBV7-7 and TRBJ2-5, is GAGVSQSPRYKVTKRGQDVTLRCDPISSHATLYWYQQALGQGPEFLTYFNYEAQPDKSGLPSDRFSAERPEGSISTLTIQRTEQRDSAMYRCASSPNPGETQYFGPGTRLLVL.

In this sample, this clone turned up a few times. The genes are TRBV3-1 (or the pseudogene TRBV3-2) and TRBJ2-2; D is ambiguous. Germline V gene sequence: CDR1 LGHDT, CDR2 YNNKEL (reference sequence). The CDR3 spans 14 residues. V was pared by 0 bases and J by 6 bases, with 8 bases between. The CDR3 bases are TGTGCCAGCAGCCAAGATAGTACTGCCGGGGAGCTGTTTTTT. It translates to CASSQDSTAGELFF.

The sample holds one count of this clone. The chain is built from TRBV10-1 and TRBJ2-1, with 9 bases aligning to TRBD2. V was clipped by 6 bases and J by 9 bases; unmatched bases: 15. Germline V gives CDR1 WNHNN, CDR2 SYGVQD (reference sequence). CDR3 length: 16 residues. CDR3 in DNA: TGCGCCAGCAGCCGAACAACTAGCGGGCCCTCGGGTGAGCAGTTCTTC. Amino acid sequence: CASSRTTSGPSGEQFF.

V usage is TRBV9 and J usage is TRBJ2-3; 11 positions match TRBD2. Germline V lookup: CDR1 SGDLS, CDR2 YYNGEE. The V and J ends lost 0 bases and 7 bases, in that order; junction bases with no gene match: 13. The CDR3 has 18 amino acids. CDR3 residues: CASSVALITSGGSNTQYF. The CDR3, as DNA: TGTGCCAGCAGCGTAGCCCTCATCACTAGCGGGGGTTCCAATACGCAGTATTTT.

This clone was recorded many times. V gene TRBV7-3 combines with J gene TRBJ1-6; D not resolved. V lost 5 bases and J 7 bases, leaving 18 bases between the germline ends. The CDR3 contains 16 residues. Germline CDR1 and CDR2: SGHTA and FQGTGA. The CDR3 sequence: CASSLMGSSSNSPLHF. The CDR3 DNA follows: TGTGCCAGCAGCCTGATGGGGAGTTCGTCGAATTCACCCCTCCACTTT.

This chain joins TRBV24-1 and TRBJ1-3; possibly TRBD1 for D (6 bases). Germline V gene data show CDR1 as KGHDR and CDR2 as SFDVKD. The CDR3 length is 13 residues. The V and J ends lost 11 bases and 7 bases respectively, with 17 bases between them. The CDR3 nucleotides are TGTGCCATAACAGGGAGCTGGGGGAACACCATATATTTT. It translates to CAITGSWGNTIYF.

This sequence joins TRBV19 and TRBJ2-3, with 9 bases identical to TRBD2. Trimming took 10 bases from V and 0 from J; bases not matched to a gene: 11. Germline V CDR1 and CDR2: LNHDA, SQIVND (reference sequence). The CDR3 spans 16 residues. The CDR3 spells CAKETASGESTDTQYF. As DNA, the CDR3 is TGTGCCAAAGAGACAGCTAGCGGGGAGAGCACAGATACGCAGTATTTT.

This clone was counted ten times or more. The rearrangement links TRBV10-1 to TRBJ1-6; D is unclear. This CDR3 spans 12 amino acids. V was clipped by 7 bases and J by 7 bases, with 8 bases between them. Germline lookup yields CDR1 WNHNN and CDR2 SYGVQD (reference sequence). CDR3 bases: TGCGCCAGCATCAAGGAGAATTCACCCCTCCACTTT. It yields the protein CASIKENSPLHF.